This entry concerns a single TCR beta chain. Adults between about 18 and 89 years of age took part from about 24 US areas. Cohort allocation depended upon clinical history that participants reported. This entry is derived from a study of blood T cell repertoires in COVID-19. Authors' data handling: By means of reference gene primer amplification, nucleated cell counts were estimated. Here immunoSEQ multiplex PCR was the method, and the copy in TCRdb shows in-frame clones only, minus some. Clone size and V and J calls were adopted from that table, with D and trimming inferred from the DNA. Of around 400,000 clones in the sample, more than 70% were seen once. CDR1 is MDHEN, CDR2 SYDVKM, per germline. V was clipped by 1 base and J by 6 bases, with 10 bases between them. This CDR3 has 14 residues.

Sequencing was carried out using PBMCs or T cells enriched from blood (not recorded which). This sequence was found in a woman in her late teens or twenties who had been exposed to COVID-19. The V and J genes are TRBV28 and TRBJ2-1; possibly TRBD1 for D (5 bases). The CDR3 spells CASSLLKGVNEQFF. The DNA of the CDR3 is TGTGCCAGCAGTTTATTGAAAGGGGTCAATGAGCAGTTCTTC. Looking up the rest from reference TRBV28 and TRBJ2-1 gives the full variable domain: DVKVTQSSRYLVKRTGEKVFLECVQDMDHENMFWYRQDPGLGLRLIYFSYDVKMKEKGDIPEGYSVSREKKERFSLILESASTNQTSMYLCASSLLKGVNEQFFGPGTRLTVL.